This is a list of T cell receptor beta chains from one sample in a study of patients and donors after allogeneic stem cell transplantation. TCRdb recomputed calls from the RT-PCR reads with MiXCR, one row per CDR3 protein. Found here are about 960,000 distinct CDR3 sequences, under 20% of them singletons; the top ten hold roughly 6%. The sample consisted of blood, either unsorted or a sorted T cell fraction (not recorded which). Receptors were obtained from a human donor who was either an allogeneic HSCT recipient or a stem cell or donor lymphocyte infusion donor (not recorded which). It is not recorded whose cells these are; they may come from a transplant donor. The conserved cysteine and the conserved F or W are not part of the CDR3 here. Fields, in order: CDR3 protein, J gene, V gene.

ASSRNRGNNSPLH | TRBJ1-6 | TRBV12-3/TRBV12-4
ASSSGTQPQVQF | TRBJ2-1 | TRBV7-3
ASSLGSGVGVHTEAF | TRBJ1-1 | TRBV13
ASSPGGRTDTQY | TRBJ2-3 | TRBV12-3/TRBV12-4
ASSETAINSPLH | TRBJ1-6 | TRBV7-6
ASSLVASGLYEQY | TRBJ2-7 | TRBV5-1
ASRKGQPDTQY | TRBJ2-3 | TRBV27
ASKTGPDTEAF | TRBJ1-1 | TRBV2
ASSLAKETGGINEQY | TRBJ2-7 | TRBV7-8
ASSFIGAAKNIQY | TRBJ2-4 | TRBV5-1
ASSPGRVAATDTQY | TRBJ2-3 | TRBV3-1
ASSFGTGNSPLH | TRBJ1-6 | TRBV27
SAGVAGGPNEQF | TRBJ2-1 | TRBV20-1
ASSDPSGGLF | TRBJ2-2 | TRBV6-4
ASSPLGTGDLNTEAF | TRBJ1-1 | TRBV4-2
ASENTGTGYTEAF | TRBJ1-1 | TRBV10-2
ASSPPRDVNEQF | TRBJ2-1 | TRBV12-3/TRBV12-4
ASSGTRGSYNEQF | TRBJ2-1 | TRBV25-1
AWSGNTYEQY | TRBJ2-7 | TRBV30
ASSQDASGRSYEQF | TRBJ2-1 | TRBV4-2
SARPGGRGYT | TRBJ1-2 | TRBV20-1
ASSPEGETDTEAF | TRBJ1-1 | TRBV5-1
ASSTGPEADTQY | TRBJ2-3 | TRBV5-1
ASSLLGQGNNEQF | TRBJ2-1 | TRBV5-1
SVGSSGGHNEQF | TRBJ2-1 | TRBV29-1
ASSVRPSPAGADTQY | TRBJ2-3 | TRBV9
ATSDTRSYGYT | TRBJ1-2 | TRBV24-1
SASHRVRDQPQH | TRBJ1-5 | TRBV20-1